This T cell receptor (beta chain) was profiled in a study of blood T cell repertoires in COVID-19. Study as a whole: Samples of COVID-19 (acute and convalescent) were obtained from the United States, Italy and Spain. Sample material is recorded as cDNA or gDNA derived from T cells, B-cell-depleted T cells, or PBMCs.

Methods used by the authors: Amplification with reference gene primers provided the estimates of nucleated cell counts. Produced via immunoSEQ multiplex PCR; TCRdb's table is partial and in-frame only. For V, J and clone size, that table is used; D and trimming come from the DNA. The sample lists more than 200,000 clones, approximately 83% occurring once. V was clipped by 1 base and J by 4 bases, with 10 bases between them. Germline V lookup: CDR1 SGHTA, CDR2 FQGNSA. The length of the CDR3 is 14 residues. The V call is TRBV7-2, the J call TRBJ1-2; tentative D call: TRBD1 (6 bases). Sequencing was carried out using peripheral blood. The sequence derives from a man aged 45-65 years with active or convalescent COVID-19. The CDR3 reads CASSLEGTIYGYTF. CDR3 DNA sequence: TGTGCCAGCAGCTTAGAAGGGACAATCTATGGCTACACCTTC.